The text below deals with one T cell receptor (beta chain). Its antigen is unidentified. In the United States, treatment was given to all participants with HIV. This entry comes from a study of long-term antiretroviral therapy in people with HIV. The overall study: The 2015 immediate-ART recommendation was preceded by the earliest samples by about a decade. Whole-study results and caveats: Clones showing expansion before ART dominated the repertoire at all time points. No data were available on ART adherence, viral resistance or therapy changes.

Survey level was the resolution at which the v3.0 immunoSEQ assay ran. Assay used: immunoSEQ multiplex PCR; TCRdb lists only in-frame clones, some missing. The sample lists around 21,000 clones; approximately 81% were seen once. The trim removed 5 bases at V and 3 bases at J, leaving 16 bases unmatched. Germline V gene sequence: CDR1 LGHNT, CDR2 FRNRAP. This CDR3 comprises 20 residues. This material consisted of unsorted PBMCs, taken at the start of antiretroviral therapy. The V and J genes are TRBV12-5 and TRBJ2-7, with TRBD2 identical over 16 bases. The clonotype was recovered from a man aged 45-65 years with HIV. The DNA for the CDR3 is TGTGCTAGTGGTCCGTCCCCTAAGGGGGGACTAGCGGGAGGGGGCTACGAGCAGTACTTC. It encodes CASGPSPKGGLAGGGYEQYF. Complete variable domain (other parts from reference TRBV12-5 and TRBJ2-7): DARVTQTPRHKVTEMGQEVTMRCQPILGHNTVFWYRQTMMQGLELLAYFRNRAPLDDSGMPKDRFSAEMPDATLATLKIQPSEPRDSAVYFCASGPSPKGGLAGGGYEQYFGPGTRLTVT.